The next 11 T cell receptor beta chains were all read from a single sample in a study of cytomegalovirus exposure and HLA in healthy donors. The study ran its PCR with 60 Vbeta and 13 Jbeta primers. Produced via immunoSEQ multiplex PCR; TCRdb's table is partial and in-frame only. The data contain under 150,000 clones, 77% of them singletons. Sample: PBMCs. Receptors originate from a woman aged 45-65 years in good health and CMV-seronegative.

This clone was seen only once. The chain joins TRBV7-9 to TRBJ2-5; D unclear. The DNA end is more similar to TRBJ2-7, so the J call may be wrong. The V gene's germline CDR1 is SEHNR and CDR2 FQNEAQ (reference sequence). The CDR3 has 11 amino acids. DNA of the CDR3: TGTGCCAGCAGCCCCTCCTACGAGCAGTACTTC. It yields the protein CASSPSYEQYF.

The genes are TRBV18 and TRBJ2-7, with TRBD2 identical over 13 bases. The length of the CDR3 is 16 residues. V dropped 3 bases and J dropped 6; count of bases not matched to a gene: 8. Germline CDR1 and CDR2: KGHSH and LQKENI. In DNA form, the CDR3 reads TGTGCCAGCTCACCGCAGACTAGCGGGGGGTCGGGCGAGCAGTACTTC. Translation: CASSPQTSGGSGEQYF.

This clone was counted between two and nine times. The chain combines TRBV28 with TRBJ1-1, with D tentatively TRBD1 (5 bases). The germline CDR1 and CDR2 sequences are MDHEN and SYDVKM. This CDR3 has 13 residues. V lost 6 bases to trimming and J lost 4 bases, with 12 bases between them. The CDR3 coding sequence is TGTGCCAGCAGCTTGGGGCCTTTCACTGAAGCTTTCTTT. Encoded protein: CASSLGPFTEAFF.

The chain links TRBV2 to TRBJ2-7, with 9 bases lining up with TRBD2. The CDR3 is 15 amino acids. Germline V lookup: CDR1 SNHLY, CDR2 FYNNEI. V lost 2 bases and J lost 6; bases outside the gene matches: 8. Here the CDR3 DNA reads TGTGCCAGCAGTGAAAGTCTAGCGGGGTTGGGCGAGCAGTACTTC. It encodes CASSESLAGLGEQYF.

This rearrangement joins TRBV10-3 to TRBJ2-7; no clear D gene. Germline values: CDR1 ENHRY, CDR2 SYGVKD. This CDR3 has 11 residues. The V and J ends lost 10 bases and 2 bases respectively, with 9 bases between them. The CDR3 here is CATTEAYEQYF. CDR3 coding DNA: TGTGCCACCACCGAGGCCTACGAGCAGTACTTC.

This clone was detected a few times. V is TRBV12-5 and J is TRBJ1-5; TRBD1 matches 7 bases. The CDR3 loop spans 15 amino acids. With V trimmed by 3 bases and J by 0 bases, 2 bases remained unmatched. In germline, CDR1 is LGHNT, CDR2 FRNRAP. This chain's CDR3 is CASGLGTVSNQPQHF. CDR3 DNA: TGTGCTAGTGGTTTAGGGACAGTTAGCAATCAGCCCCAGCATTTT.

V and J are TRBV2 and TRBJ2-3; the match to TRBD2 covers 8 bases. Germline V gene data show CDR1 as SNHLY and CDR2 as FYNNEI. With V trimmed by 8 bases and J by 1 base, 11 bases remained unmatched. The CDR3 is 16 residues long. CDR3 sequence reads: CASEKGLGYGTDTQYF. The CDR3 DNA sequence: TGTGCCAGCGAAAAGGGACTAGGTTACGGCACAGATACGCAGTATTTT.

The chain carries TRBV7-8 and TRBJ2-7; TRBD1 agrees at 7 bases. The ends lost 5 bases at V and 7 bases at J; junction bases unmatched: 2. CDR1 SGHVS and CDR2 FQNEAQ come from the germline V gene. There are 11 residues in the CDR3. CDR3 in DNA: TGTGCCAGCAGCACGGGACAGGAGCAGTACTTC. Its translation: CASSTGQEQYF.

This chain joins TRBV20-1 and TRBJ2-7; D is ambiguous. The CDR3 has 11 residues. Germline CDR1 DFQATT, CDR2 SNEGSKA (reference sequence). V shed 7 bases and J shed 3 bases, with 10 bases lying between them. CDR3 region: CSGQYDYEQYF. The CDR3 nucleotides are TGCAGTGGGCAATATGACTACGAGCAGTACTTC.

Comments on this clone: Relative to the germline gene, one junction end is altered; a read error may explain this. The chain joins TRBV27 to TRBJ1-1; 8 bases are a match to TRBD1. The germline gives CDR1 MNHEY, CDR2 SMNVEV (reference sequence). The CDR3 is 15 amino acids. The CDR3 reads CAGSTTGVLTTEAFF. The CDR3 DNA sequence: TGTGCCGGCAGTACGACAGGGGTTTTAACAACTGAAGCTTTCTTT.

The rearrangement joins TRBV21-1 to TRBJ2-3; the DNA was not compared with TRBD2, the D call given in the table. TRBV21-1 is labeled a pseudogene. This CDR3 comprises 16 residues. This chain's CDR3 is CASSPRTSGSTDTQYF. CDR3 sequence (DNA): TGTGCCAGCAGCCCGCGGACTAGCGGAAGCACAGATACGCAGTATTTT.